Sequencing of this T cell receptor beta chain was carried out in a study of vaccination and CD4 T cells after COVID-19. The CDR3 is 15 amino acids. V was shortened by 4 bases and J by 2 bases, with 14 bases between the two germline ends. The germline gives CDR1 MNHEY, CDR2 SVGAGI. Sequenced with the Oncomine TCR Beta short-read assay was DNA taken from cultured CD4+ T cells. Using its own MiXCR run on the PCR reads, TCRdb lists one record per CDR3 protein. Found here are about 7,000 distinct CDR3 sequences, just over 45% of them singletons; the top ten hold 30% to 40%. Comment on this clonotype: The antigen is not known.

Treatment described: approximately 9-day PBMC culture with coronavirus spike peptide pools or control peptides (ViraFEST assay). CD4+ T cells that came from the unexposed donor were collected before the COVID-19 pandemic (2011-2018). The chain uses TRBV6-5 and TRBJ1-2, with D possibly matching TRBD1 (5 bases). The sequence came from a human donor in good health. Material for sequencing was CD4+ T cells from blood, cultured in vitro. DNA for the CDR3: TGTGCCAGCAGTTCCGCCGCACAGGAGAACTATGGCTACACCTTC. Translating gives CASSSAAQENYGYTF.